These 13 T cell receptor beta chains share one sample of origin, sequenced in a study of blood T cell repertoires in COVID-19. The repertoire was sequenced with immunoSEQ multiplex PCR; TCRdb's copy has only in-frame clones and lacks some. The sample yields approximately 140,000 clones, approximately 84% seen once. Sequenced input: peripheral blood. The receptors derive from a man aged 65 to 85 with acute or convalescent COVID-19.

The chain combines TRBV5-4 with TRBJ1-2, with D possibly TRBD1 on 6 matching bases. V dropped 4 bases and J dropped 5 bases, with 21 bases sitting between them. There are 16 residues in the CDR3. Germline V CDR1 and CDR2: SGHNT, YYREEE (reference sequence). The CDR3 bases are TGTGCCAGCAGCCCAGCAGGACAGTCCCGCCCTTATGGCTACACCTTC. Protein product: CASSPAGQSRPYGYTF. Variable domain in full (rest from reference TRBV5-4 and TRBJ1-2): ETGVTQSPTHLIKTRGQQVTLRCSSQSGHNTVSWYQQALGQGPQFIFQYYREEENGRGNFPPRFSGLQFPNYSSELNVNALELDDSALYLCASSPAGQSRPYGYTFGSGTRLTVV.

The chain is built from TRBV2 and TRBJ2-5, with D possibly matching TRBD2 (6 bases). This CDR3 spans 14 amino acids. Germline loops: CDR1 SNHLY, CDR2 FYNNEI. Trimming took 8 bases from V and 3 from J, leaving 16 bases between them. The CDR3 DNA follows: TGTGCCAGCGGAGGGACGACCGGTAAAGAGACCCAGTACTTC. Its protein is CASGGTTGKETQYF.

This chain uses TRBV19 with TRBJ2-3; 7 bases fit TRBD1. Germline lookup yields CDR1 LNHDA and CDR2 SQIVND (reference sequence). The CDR3 sequence is 16 residues long. V was clipped by 7 bases and J by 3 bases; unmatched bases: 13. This chain's CDR3 is CASTPRTGPQTDTQYF. CDR3 DNA sequence: TGTGCCAGTACCCCAAGGACAGGTCCTCAGACAGATACGCAGTATTTT.

This rearrangement joins TRBV5-6 to TRBJ1-2; D is undetermined. V lost 1 base and J 2 bases, leaving 6 bases between the germline ends. Germline values: CDR1 SGHDT, CDR2 YYEEEE. CDR3 length: 13 amino acids. CDR3 residues: CASSLQRNYGYTF. The CDR3 DNA sequence: TGTGCCAGCAGCTTGCAACGGAACTATGGCTACACCTTC.

The genes are TRBV27 and TRBJ1-3; D not resolved. This CDR3 has 13 residues. The V gene's germline CDR1 is MNHEY and CDR2 SMNVEV (reference sequence). V shed 4 bases and J shed 2 bases, with 6 bases lying between them. The CDR3 coding sequence is TGTGCCAGCAGTTCCCTTACTGGAAACACCATATATTTT. It codes for CASSSLTGNTIYF.

The J gene is TRBJ1-1, the V gene TRBV6-6, with D possibly being TRBD1 (5 bases). Germline V gene lookup returns CDR1 MNHNY and CDR2 SVGAGI (reference sequence). V lost 5 bases and J 1 base, leaving 14 bases between the germline ends. The CDR3 has 15 amino acids. The CDR3: CASSLTGLGNTEAFF. CDR3 nucleotide sequence: TGTGCCAGCAGTCTCACAGGTTTGGGGAACACTGAAGCTTTCTTT.

The chain has TRBV28 and TRBJ2-5, with D maybe TRBD1 (6 bases). The germline V gene encodes CDR1 MDHEN and CDR2 SYDVKM. The CDR3 sequence is 14 residues long. Trimming pared 5 bases from V and 4 bases from J, leaving 14 bases between. The CDR3: CASSRGTLGETQYF. Written as DNA, the CDR3 is TGTGCCAGCAGTCGAGGGACACTGGGAGAGACCCAGTACTTC.

The rearrangement joins TRBV28 to TRBJ2-7, with 10 nucleotides matching TRBD1. The V segment lost 5 bases and the J segment 2 bases; nucleotides outside the gene matches: 6. The CDR3 sequence is 15 residues long. Germline assignment: CDR1 MDHEN and CDR2 SYDVKM. The CDR3 coding sequence is TGTGCCAGCAGTACCGGGACAGGGGCCCCCTACGAGCAGTACTTC. It is translated as CASSTGTGAPYEQYF.

The gene calls are TRBV28 and TRBJ2-3, with unresolved D. The CDR3 loop spans 12 amino acids. Germline CDR1 and CDR2: MDHEN and SYDVKM. V was cut by 4 bases and J by 4 bases, with 6 bases left in between. The CDR3: CASSSVPDTQYF. CDR3 sequence (DNA): TGTGCCAGCAGTTCGGTCCCAGATACGCAGTATTTT.

The sample holds a few counts of this clone. V usage is TRBV6-6 and J usage is TRBJ1-6; 9 bases align to TRBD1. With V trimmed by 5 bases and J by 7 bases, 9 bases remained unmatched. Germline CDR1 and CDR2: MNHNY and SVGAGI (reference sequence). The CDR3 runs to 16 residues. This CDR3 is CASSIDTDRGNSPLHF. In nucleotides, the CDR3 is TGTGCCAGCAGTATCGATACGGACAGGGGAAATTCACCCCTCCACTTT.

The CDR3 region is CASSTAWSGEQYF. The CDR3 nucleotides read TGTGCCAGCAGCACTGCCTGGTCCGGGGAGCAGTACTTC. The V and J genes are TRBV7-8 and TRBJ2-7; D remains unclear. This CDR3 comprises 13 residues. Trimming left V 5 bases short and J 7 bases short, with 15 bases between. From germline, CDR1 is SGHVS and CDR2 FQNEAQ.

There are a few counts of this clone. V is TRBV19 and J is TRBJ2-7, with a tentative D call TRBD2 (6 bases). Germline V CDR1 and CDR2: LNHDA, SQIVND (reference sequence). The CDR3 contains 14 residues. Trimming left V 5 bases short and J 2 bases short, with 13 bases between. The CDR3 sequence: CASSWGTGAYEQYF. DNA for the CDR3: TGTGCCAGTAGTTGGGGGACGGGAGCCTACGAGCAGTACTTC.

The V call is TRBV28, the J call TRBJ1-5; D is ambiguous. Per the germline V gene, CDR1 is MDHEN and CDR2 is SYDVKM. Trimming removed 7 bases at V and 2 bases at J, with 6 bases between. CDR3 length equals 12 residues. CDR3 residues: CASTSGNQPQHF. CDR3 DNA: TGTGCCAGCACCTCAGGCAATCAGCCCCAGCATTTT.